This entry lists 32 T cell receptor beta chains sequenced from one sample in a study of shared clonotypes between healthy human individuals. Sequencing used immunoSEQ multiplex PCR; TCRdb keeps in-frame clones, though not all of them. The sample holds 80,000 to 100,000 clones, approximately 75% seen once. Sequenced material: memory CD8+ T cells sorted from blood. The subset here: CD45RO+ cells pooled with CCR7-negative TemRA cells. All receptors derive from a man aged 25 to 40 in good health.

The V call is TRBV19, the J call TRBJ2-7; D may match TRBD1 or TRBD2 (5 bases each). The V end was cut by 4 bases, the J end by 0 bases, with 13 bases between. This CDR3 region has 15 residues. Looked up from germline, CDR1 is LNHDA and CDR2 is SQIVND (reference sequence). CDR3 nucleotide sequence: TGTGCCAGTAGTAGAGCAACCGGGGCCTCCTACGAGCAGTACTTC. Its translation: CASSRATGASYEQYF.

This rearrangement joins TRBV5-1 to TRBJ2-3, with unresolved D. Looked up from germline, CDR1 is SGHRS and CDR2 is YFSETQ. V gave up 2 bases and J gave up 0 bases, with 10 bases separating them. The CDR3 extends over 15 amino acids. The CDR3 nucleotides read TGCGCCAGCAGCTTCGCCCGGGCTAGCACAGATACGCAGTATTTT. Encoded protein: CASSFARASTDTQYF.

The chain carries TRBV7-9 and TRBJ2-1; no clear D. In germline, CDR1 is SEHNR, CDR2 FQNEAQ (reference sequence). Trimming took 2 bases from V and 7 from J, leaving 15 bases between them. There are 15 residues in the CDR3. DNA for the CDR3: TGTGCCAGCAGCTTATCCGAGAGTAGTTCTAATGAGCAGTTCTTC. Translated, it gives CASSLSESSSNEQFF.

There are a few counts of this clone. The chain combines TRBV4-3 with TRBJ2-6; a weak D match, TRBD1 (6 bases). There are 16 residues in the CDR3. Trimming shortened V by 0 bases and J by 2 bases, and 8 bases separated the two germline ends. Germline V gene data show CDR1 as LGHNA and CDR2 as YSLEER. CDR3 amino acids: CASSQDGGAGANVLTF. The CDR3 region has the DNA TGCGCCAGCAGCCAAGATGGGGGCGCTGGGGCCAACGTCCTGACTTTC.

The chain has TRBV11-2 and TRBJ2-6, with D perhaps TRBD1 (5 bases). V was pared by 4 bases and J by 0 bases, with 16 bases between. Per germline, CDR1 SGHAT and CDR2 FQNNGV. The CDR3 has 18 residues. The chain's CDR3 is CASSSNLHQGSGANVLTF. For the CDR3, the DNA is TGTGCCAGCAGCTCCAATCTCCACCAGGGCTCTGGGGCCAACGTCCTGACTTTC.

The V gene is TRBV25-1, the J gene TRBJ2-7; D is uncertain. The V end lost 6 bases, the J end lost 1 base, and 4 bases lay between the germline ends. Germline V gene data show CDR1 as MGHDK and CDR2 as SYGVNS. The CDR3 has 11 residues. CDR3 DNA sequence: TGTGCCAGCAGGTCGTCCTACGAGCAGTACTTC. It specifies CASRSSYEQYF.

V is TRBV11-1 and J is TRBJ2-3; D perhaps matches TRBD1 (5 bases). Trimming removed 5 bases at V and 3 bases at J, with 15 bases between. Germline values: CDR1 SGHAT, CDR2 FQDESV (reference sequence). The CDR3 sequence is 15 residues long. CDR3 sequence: CASSKSGLGTDTQYF. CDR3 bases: TGTGCCAGCAGCAAGTCAGGGCTTGGGACAGATACGCAGTATTTT.

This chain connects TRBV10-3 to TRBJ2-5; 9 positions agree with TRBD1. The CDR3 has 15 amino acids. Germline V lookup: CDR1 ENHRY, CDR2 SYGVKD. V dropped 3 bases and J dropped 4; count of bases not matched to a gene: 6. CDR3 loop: CAISDRDRARETQYF. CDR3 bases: TGTGCCATCAGTGACAGGGACAGGGCTCGAGAGACCCAGTACTTC.

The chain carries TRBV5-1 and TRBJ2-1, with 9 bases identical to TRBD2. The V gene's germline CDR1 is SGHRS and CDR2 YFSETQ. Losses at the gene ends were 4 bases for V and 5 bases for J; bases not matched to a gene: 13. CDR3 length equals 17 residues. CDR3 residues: CASSPGVLLAGDNEQFF. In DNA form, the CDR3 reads TGCGCCAGCAGCCCTGGGGTACTACTAGCGGGTGACAATGAGCAGTTCTTC.

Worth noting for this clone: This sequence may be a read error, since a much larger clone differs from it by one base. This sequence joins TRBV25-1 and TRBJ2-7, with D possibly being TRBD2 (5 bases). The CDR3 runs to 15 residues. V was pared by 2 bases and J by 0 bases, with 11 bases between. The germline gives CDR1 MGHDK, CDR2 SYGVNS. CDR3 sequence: CASSETNGVSYEQYF. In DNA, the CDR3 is TGTGCCAGCAGTGAAACTAACGGGGTCTCCTACGAGCAGTACTTC.

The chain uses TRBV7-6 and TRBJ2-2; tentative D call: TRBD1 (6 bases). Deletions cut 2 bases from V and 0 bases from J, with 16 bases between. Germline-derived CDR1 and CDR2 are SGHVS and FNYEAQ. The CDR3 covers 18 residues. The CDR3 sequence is CASSLTPTGIANTGELFF. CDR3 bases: TGTGCCAGCAGCTTAACTCCTACAGGGATCGCGAACACCGGGGAGCTGTTTTTT.

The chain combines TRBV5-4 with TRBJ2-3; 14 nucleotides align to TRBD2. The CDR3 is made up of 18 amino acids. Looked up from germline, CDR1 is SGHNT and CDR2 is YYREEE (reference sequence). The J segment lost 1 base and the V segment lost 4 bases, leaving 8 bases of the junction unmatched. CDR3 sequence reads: CASSAGTSGRGGTDTQYF. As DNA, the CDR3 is TGTGCCAGCAGCGCTGGGACTAGCGGGAGAGGGGGCACAGATACGCAGTATTTT.

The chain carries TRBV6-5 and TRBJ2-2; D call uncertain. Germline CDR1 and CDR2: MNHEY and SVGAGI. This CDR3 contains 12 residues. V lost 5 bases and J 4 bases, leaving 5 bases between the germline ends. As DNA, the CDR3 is TGTGCCAGCAGTCCCACCACCGGGGAGCTGTTTTTT. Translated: CASSPTTGELFF.

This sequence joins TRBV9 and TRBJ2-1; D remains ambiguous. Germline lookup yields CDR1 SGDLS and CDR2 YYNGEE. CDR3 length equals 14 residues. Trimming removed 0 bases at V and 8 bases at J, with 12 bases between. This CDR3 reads CASSVEAGYDEQFF. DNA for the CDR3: TGTGCCAGCAGCGTAGAGGCTGGGTACGATGAGCAGTTCTTC.

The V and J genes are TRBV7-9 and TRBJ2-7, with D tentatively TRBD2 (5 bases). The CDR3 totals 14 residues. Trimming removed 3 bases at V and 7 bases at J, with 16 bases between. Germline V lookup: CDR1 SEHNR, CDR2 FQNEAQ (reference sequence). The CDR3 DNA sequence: TGTGCCAGCAGCTTCTCCGTATCCTCGGGGGAGCAGTACTTC. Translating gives CASSFSVSSGEQYF.

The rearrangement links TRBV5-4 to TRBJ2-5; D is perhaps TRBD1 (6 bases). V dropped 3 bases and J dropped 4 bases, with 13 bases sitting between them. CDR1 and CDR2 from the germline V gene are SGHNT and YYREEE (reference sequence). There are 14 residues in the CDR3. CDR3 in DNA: TGTGCCAGCAGCTCGAAACCGGACAGAGAGACCCAGTACTTC. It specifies CASSSKPDRETQYF.

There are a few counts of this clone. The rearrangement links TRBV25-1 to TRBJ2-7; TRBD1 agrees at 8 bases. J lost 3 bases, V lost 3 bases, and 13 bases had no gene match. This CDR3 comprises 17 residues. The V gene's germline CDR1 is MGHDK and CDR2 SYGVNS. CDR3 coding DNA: TGTGCCAGCAGTGATACTACCCGGGACAGGAAACACTACGAGCAGTACTTC. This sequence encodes CASSDTTRDRKHYEQYF.

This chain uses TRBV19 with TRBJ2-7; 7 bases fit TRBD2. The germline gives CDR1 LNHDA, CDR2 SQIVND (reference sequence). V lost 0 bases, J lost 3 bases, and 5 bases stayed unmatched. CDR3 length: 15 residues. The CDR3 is CASSIDTSDNYEQYF. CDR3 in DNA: TGTGCCAGTAGTATAGATACTAGCGACAACTACGAGCAGTACTTC.

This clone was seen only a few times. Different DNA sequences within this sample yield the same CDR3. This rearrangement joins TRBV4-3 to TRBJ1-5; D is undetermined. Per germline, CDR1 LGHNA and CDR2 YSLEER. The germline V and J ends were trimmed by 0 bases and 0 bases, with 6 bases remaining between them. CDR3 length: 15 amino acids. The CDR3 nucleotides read TGCGCCAGCAGCCAAGACCGGTATAGCAATCAGCCCCAGCATTTT. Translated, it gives CASSQDRYSNQPQHF.

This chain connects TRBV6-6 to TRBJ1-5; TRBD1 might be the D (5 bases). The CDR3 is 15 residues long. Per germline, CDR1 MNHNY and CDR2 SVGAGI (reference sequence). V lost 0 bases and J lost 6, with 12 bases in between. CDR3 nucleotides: TGTGCCAGCAGTTACTCCGGGACCGGAGGTCAGCCCCAGCATTTT. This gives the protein CASSYSGTGGQPQHF.

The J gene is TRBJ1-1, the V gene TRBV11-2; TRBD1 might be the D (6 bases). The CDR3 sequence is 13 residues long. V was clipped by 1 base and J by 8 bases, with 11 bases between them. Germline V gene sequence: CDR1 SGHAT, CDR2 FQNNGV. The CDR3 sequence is CASSLAGVVEAFF. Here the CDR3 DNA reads TGTGCCAGCAGCTTAGCAGGGGTGGTAGAAGCTTTCTTT.

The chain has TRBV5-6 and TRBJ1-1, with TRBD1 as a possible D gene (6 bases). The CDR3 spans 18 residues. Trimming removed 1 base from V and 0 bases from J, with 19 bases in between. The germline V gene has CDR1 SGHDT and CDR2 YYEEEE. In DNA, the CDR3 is TGTGCCAGCAGCTTGCTTACCGGGACACTCCATGTGAACACTGAAGCTTTCTTT. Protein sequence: CASSLLTGTLHVNTEAFF.

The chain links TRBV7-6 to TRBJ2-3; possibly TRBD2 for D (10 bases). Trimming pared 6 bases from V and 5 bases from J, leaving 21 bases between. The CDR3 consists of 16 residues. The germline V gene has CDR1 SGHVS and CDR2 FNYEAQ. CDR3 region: CASSRALAGQGDTQYF. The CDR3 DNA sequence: TGTGCCAGCAGTAGAGCACTAGCGGGACAGGGAGATACGCAGTATTTT.

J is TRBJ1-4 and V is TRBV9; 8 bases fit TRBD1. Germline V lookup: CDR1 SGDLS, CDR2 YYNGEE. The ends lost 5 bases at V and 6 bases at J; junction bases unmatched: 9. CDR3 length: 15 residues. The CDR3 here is CASSSRQGPDEKLFF. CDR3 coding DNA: TGTGCCAGCAGTTCCAGACAGGGGCCGGATGAAAAACTGTTTTTT. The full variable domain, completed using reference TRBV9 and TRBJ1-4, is DSGVTQTPKHLITATGQRVTLRCSPRSGDLSVYWYQQSLDQGLQFLIQYYNGEERAKGNILERFSAQQFPDLHSELNLSSLELGDSALYFCASSSRQGPDEKLFFGSGTQLSVL.

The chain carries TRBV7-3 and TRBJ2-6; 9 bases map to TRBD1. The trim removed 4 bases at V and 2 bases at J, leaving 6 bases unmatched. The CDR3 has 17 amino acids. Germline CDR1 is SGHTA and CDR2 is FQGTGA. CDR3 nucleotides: TGTGCCAGCAGCTCACAGGGGGCGCTGACTGGGGCCAACGTCCTGACTTTC. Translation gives CASSSQGALTGANVLTF. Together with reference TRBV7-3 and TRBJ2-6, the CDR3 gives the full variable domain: GAGVSQTPSNKVTEKGKYVELRCDPISGHTALYWYRQSLGQGPEFLIYFQGTGAADDSGLPNDRFFAVRPEGSVSTLKIQRTERGDSAVYLCASSSQGALTGANVLTFGAGSRLTVL.

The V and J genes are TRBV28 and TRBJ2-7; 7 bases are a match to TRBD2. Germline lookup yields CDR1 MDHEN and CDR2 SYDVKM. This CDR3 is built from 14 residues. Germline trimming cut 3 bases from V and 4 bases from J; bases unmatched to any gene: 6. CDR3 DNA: TGTGCCAGCAGTTTTCGGGGGGTAGGTTACGAGCAGTACTTC. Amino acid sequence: CASSFRGVGYEQYF.

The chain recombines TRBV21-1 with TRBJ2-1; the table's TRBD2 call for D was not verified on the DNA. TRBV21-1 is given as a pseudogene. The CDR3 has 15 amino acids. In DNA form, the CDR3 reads TGTGCCAGCAGTCCGGGGACTAGCGGGAGGAATGAGCAGTTCTTC. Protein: CASSPGTSGRNEQFF.

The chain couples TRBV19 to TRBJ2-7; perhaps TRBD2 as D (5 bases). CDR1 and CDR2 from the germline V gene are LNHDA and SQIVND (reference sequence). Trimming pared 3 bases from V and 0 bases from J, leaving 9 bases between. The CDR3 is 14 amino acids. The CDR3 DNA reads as TGTGCCAGTAGTATCTGGGAGAGCTCCTACGAGCAGTACTTC. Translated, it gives CASSIWESSYEQYF. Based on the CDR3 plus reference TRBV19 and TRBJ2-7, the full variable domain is DGGITQSPKYLFRKEGQNVTLSCEQNLNHDAMYWYRQDPGQGLRLIYYSQIVNDFQKGDIAEGYSVSREKKESFPLTVTSAQKNPTAFYLCASSIWESSYEQYFGPGTRLTVT.

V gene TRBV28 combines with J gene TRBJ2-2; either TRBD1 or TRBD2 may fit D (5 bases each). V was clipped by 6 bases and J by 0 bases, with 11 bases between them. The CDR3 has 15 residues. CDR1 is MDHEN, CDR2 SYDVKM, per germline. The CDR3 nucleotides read TGTGCCAGCAGACCGGGACCCACGAACACCGGGGAGCTGTTTTTT. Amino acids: CASRPGPTNTGELFF.

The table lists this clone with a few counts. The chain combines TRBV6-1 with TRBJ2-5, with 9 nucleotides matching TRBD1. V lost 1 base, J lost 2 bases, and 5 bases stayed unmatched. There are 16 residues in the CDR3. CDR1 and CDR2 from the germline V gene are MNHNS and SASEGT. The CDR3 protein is CASSEVGGQGQETQYF. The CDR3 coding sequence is TGTGCCAGCAGTGAAGTGGGGGGACAGGGACAAGAGACCCAGTACTTC.

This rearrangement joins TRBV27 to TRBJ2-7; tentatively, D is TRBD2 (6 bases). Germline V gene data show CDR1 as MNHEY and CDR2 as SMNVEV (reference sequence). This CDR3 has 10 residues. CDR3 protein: CVSGHYEQYF. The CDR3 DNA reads TGTGTTAGCGGCCACTACGAGCAGTACTTC.

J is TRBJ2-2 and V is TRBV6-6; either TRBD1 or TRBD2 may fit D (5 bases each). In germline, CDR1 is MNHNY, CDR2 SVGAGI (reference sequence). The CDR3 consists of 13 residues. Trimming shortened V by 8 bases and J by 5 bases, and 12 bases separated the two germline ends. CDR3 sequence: CASLSGGTGELFF. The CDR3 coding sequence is TGTGCCAGCTTGAGTGGGGGAACCGGGGAGCTGTTTTTT.